This T cell receptor (beta chain) was sequenced in a study of graft-versus-host responses after intestinal transplantation. The protocol was immunoSEQ multiplex PCR, while the TCRdb copy is restricted to in-frame clones and leaves out a portion. This sample has about 27,000 clones; roughly 80% occur once, and the top ten carry around 0.72%. To note about this clone: Antigen unknown.

The V and J ends lost 9 bases and 4 bases respectively, with 18 bases between them. CDR1 SNHLY and CDR2 FYNNEI come from the germline V gene. This CDR3 comprises 14 residues. Here the sequenced sample was unstimulated CD4+ T cells sorted from spleen or lymph node cells, taken before intestinal transplant. The V call is TRBV2, the J call TRBJ1-1, with D tentatively TRBD1 (5 bases). This clonotype was obtained from a human donor who received an intestinal transplant. CDR3 protein: CASYVGPGGTEAFF. The CDR3 region has the DNA TGTGCCAGTTATGTTGGGCCCGGGGGCACTGAAGCTTTCTTT.